These T cell receptor beta chains were read from a single sample in a study of blood T cell repertoires in COVID-19. Sequenced by immunoSEQ multiplex PCR; TCRdb stores in-frame clones only, minus some. The sample holds 65,000 to 70,000 clones, about 90% seen once. The sequencing input was peripheral blood. These receptors all stem from a man aged 45-60 years with active COVID-19. CDR3s include the opening cysteine and the closing phenylalanine or tryptophan. Fields, in order: CDR3 protein, CDR3 DNA, V gene, J gene, D gene, clone size. The D gene is left open where the match is weak. Size is stated for part of the rows, as once, few or many counts, or as a class when the clone is expanded.

CDR3aa: CAISEPPKGVHEQYF
CDR3nt: TGTGCCATCAGTGAGCCCCCGAAGGGAGTCCACGAGCAGTACTTC
v_gene: TRBV10-3
j_gene: TRBJ2-7
d_gene: -
abundance: once

CDR3aa: CSASVTSGRAGNEQFF
CDR3nt: TGCAGTGCTAGTGTTACTAGCGGGAGGGCCGGCAATGAGCAGTTCTTC
v_gene: TRBV20-1
j_gene: TRBJ2-1
d_gene: TRBD2
abundance: few

CDR3aa: CAIERSSSSYEQYF
CDR3nt: TGTGCCATCGAACGTAGTTCGAGCTCCTACGAGCAGTACTTC
v_gene: TRBV2
j_gene: TRBJ2-7
d_gene: -
abundance: -

CDR3aa: CAWSIDGGRNQPQHF
CDR3nt: TGTGCCTGGAGCATAGACGGGGGAAGAAATCAGCCCCAGCATTTT
v_gene: TRBV30
j_gene: TRBJ1-5
d_gene: -
abundance: once

CDR3aa: CASSLEGSGNTIYF
CDR3nt: TGTGCCAGCAGTTTAGAGGGTTCTGGAAACACCATATATTTT
v_gene: TRBV28
j_gene: TRBJ1-3
d_gene: -
abundance: once

CDR3aa: CASSLPGRGDGYTF
CDR3nt: TGTGCCAGCAGCTTACCGGGTCGGGGAGATGGCTACACCTTC
v_gene: TRBV13
j_gene: TRBJ1-2
d_gene: -
abundance: -

CDR3aa: CASSDQGHISEAFF
CDR3nt: TGTGCCAGCAGTGACCAGGGACATATCTCCGAAGCTTTCTTT
v_gene: TRBV2
j_gene: TRBJ1-1
d_gene: -
abundance: -

CDR3aa: CASSSLAKNIQYF
CDR3nt: TGTGCCAGCAGTTCTTTAGCCAAAAACATTCAGTACTTC
v_gene: TRBV27
j_gene: TRBJ2-4
d_gene: -
abundance: -

CDR3aa: CASSLQGTPKGYTF
CDR3nt: TGTGCCAGCAGTTTACAGGGGACCCCGAAGGGCTACACCTTC
v_gene: TRBV28
j_gene: TRBJ1-2
d_gene: -
abundance: once

CDR3aa: CASSQGVVWEKLFF
CDR3nt: TGTGCCAGCAGCCAAGGGGTAGTATGGGAAAAACTGTTTTTT
v_gene: TRBV7-9
j_gene: TRBJ1-4
d_gene: -
abundance: once

CDR3aa: CASSVQGNTEAFF
CDR3nt: TGTGCCAGCAGCGTACAGGGGAACACTGAAGCTTTCTTT
v_gene: TRBV9
j_gene: TRBJ1-1
d_gene: -
abundance: -

CDR3aa: CAISVREPANYGYTF
CDR3nt: TGTGCCATCAGTGTCCGGGAACCGGCTAACTATGGCTACACCTTC
v_gene: TRBV10-3
j_gene: TRBJ1-2
d_gene: -
abundance: -

CDR3aa: CASRDRGWEQYF
CDR3nt: TGTGCCAGCAGGGACAGGGGATGGGAGCAGTACTTC
v_gene: TRBV6-5
j_gene: TRBJ2-7
d_gene: TRBD1
abundance: once

CDR3aa: CASSRSGTGGYQPQHF
CDR3nt: TGTGCCAGCAGCCGCTCCGGGACAGGGGGATACCAGCCCCAGCATTTT
v_gene: TRBV28
j_gene: TRBJ1-5
d_gene: TRBD1
abundance: -

CDR3aa: CASSPLGGSRQETQYF
CDR3nt: TGTGCCAGTAGCCCCCTTGGCGGGAGTAGACAAGAGACCCAGTACTTC
v_gene: TRBV19
j_gene: TRBJ2-5
d_gene: TRBD2
abundance: -

CDR3aa: CASSLGQGAYGYTF
CDR3nt: TGTGCCAGCAGCCTAGGACAGGGGGCGTATGGCTACACCTTC
v_gene: TRBV9
j_gene: TRBJ1-2
d_gene: TRBD1
abundance: -

CDR3aa: CASSLAGGSYEQFF
CDR3nt: TGTGCCAGCAGCTTAGCTGGCGGGAGCTATGAGCAGTTCTTC
v_gene: TRBV7-9
j_gene: TRBJ2-1
d_gene: TRBD2
abundance: -

CDR3aa: CASSLSSQGNTEAFF
CDR3nt: TGTGCCAGCAGTTTAAGTTCCCAGGGGAACACTGAAGCTTTCTTT
v_gene: TRBV28
j_gene: TRBJ1-1
d_gene: -
abundance: once

CDR3aa: CASSMPGLAGEVQQYF
CDR3nt: TGTGCCAGCAGCATGCCCGGACTAGCGGGAGAAGTTCAGCAGTACTTC
v_gene: TRBV5-4
j_gene: TRBJ2-7
d_gene: TRBD2
abundance: many

CDR3aa: CASKTRRDMNTEAFF
CDR3nt: TGTGCCAGCAAAACCCGACGGGACATGAACACTGAAGCTTTCTTT
v_gene: TRBV28
j_gene: TRBJ1-1
d_gene: -
abundance: -

CDR3aa: CASSVEGDRYYGYTF
CDR3nt: TGTGCCAGCAGCGTAGAGGGTGACAGATACTATGGCTACACCTTC
v_gene: TRBV9
j_gene: TRBJ1-2
d_gene: -
abundance: -

CDR3aa: CASSPRSYEQYF
CDR3nt: TGTGCCAGCTCACCCCGCTCCTACGAGCAGTACTTC
v_gene: TRBV18
j_gene: TRBJ2-7
d_gene: -
abundance: -

CDR3aa: CASRVGSANYGYTF
CDR3nt: TGTGCCAGCAGGGTCGGGTCGGCCAACTATGGCTACACCTTC
v_gene: TRBV6-5
j_gene: TRBJ1-2
d_gene: -
abundance: -

CDR3aa: CASSSITAGFLAKNIQYF
CDR3nt: TGTGCCAGCAGTTCGATAACAGCAGGTTTCCTAGCCAAAAACATTCAGTACTTC
v_gene: TRBV28
j_gene: TRBJ2-4
d_gene: -
abundance: -

CDR3aa: CSVPSGNTGELFF
CDR3nt: TGCAGCGTTCCTAGCGGGAACACCGGGGAGCTGTTTTTT
v_gene: TRBV29-1
j_gene: TRBJ2-2
d_gene: TRBD2
abundance: few

CDR3aa: CASSLGGTSVKQFF
CDR3nt: TGTGCCAGCAGCTTAGGAGGGACTAGCGTTAAGCAGTTCTTC
v_gene: TRBV7-9
j_gene: TRBJ2-1
d_gene: TRBD2
abundance: -

CDR3aa: CASSQLTSSNEQYF
CDR3nt: TGTGCCAGCAGCCAGCTGACTAGCTCCAACGAGCAGTACTTC
v_gene: TRBV4-2
j_gene: TRBJ2-7
d_gene: TRBD2
abundance: -

CDR3aa: CASSQELGATTGELFF
CDR3nt: TGTGCCAGCAGCCAAGAACTGGGTGCGACTACCGGGGAGCTGTTTTTT
v_gene: TRBV4-2
j_gene: TRBJ2-2
d_gene: -
abundance: -

CDR3aa: CASTPPSSYEQYF
CDR3nt: TGTGCCAGCACTCCACCGAGCTCCTACGAGCAGTACTTC
v_gene: TRBV7-2
j_gene: TRBJ2-7
d_gene: -
abundance: -